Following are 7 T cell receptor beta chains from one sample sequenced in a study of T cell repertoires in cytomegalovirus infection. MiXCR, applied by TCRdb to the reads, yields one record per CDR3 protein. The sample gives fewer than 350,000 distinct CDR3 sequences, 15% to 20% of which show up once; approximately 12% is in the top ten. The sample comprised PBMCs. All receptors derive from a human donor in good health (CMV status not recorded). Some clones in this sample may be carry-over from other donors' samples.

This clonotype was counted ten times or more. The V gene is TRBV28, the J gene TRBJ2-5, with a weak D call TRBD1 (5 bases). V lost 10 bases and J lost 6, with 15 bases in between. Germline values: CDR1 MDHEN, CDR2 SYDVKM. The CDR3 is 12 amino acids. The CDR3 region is CATTFVGQTQYF. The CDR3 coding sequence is TGTGCCACCACATTTGTGGGGCAGACCCAGTACTTC.

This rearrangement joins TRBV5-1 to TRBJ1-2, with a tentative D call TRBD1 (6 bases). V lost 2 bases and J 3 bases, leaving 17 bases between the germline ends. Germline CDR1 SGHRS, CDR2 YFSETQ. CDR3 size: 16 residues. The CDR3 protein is CASSFQGIAADYGYTF. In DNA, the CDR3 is TGCGCCAGCAGCTTCCAGGGGATCGCGGCGGACTATGGCTACACCTTC.

CDR3 amino acids: CASSYPRGSSNTGELFF. The CDR3 DNA is TGTGCCAGCAGTTACCCCAGGGGGTCTTCGAACACCGGGGAGCTGTTTTTT. V usage is TRBV6-5 and J usage is TRBJ2-2; 7 bases match TRBD1. Unmatched junction bases numbered 6, after V lost 2 bases and J lost 0 bases. This CDR3 is built from 17 residues. Germline V gene data show CDR1 as MNHEY and CDR2 as SVGAGI.

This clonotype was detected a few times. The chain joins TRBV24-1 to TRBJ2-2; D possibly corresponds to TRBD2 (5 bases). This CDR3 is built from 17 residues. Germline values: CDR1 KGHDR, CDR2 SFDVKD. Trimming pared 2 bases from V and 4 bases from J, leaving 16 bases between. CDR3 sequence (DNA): TGTGCCACCAGTGATTGGAGCCGGGTCGGGGTCACCGGGGAGCTGTTTTTT. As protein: CATSDWSRVGVTGELFF.

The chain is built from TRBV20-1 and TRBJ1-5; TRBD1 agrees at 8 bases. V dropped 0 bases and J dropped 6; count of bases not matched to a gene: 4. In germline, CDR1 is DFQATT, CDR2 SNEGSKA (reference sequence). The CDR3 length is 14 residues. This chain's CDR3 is CSAREDRVFQPQHF. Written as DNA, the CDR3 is TGCAGTGCTAGAGAGGACAGGGTATTTCAGCCCCAGCATTTT.

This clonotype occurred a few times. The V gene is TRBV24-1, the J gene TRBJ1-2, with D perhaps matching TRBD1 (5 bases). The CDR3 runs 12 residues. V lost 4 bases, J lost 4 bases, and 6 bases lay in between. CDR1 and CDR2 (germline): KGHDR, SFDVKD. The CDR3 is CATSEDSYGYTF. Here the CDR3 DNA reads TGTGCCACCAGTGAAGACAGCTATGGCTACACCTTC.

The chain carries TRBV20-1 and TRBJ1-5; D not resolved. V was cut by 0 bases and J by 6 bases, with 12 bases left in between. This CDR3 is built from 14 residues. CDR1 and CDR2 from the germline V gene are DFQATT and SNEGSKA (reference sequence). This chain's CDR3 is CSARDRQGPQPQHF. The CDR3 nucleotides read TGCAGTGCTAGAGATCGTCAAGGGCCTCAGCCCCAGCATTTT.